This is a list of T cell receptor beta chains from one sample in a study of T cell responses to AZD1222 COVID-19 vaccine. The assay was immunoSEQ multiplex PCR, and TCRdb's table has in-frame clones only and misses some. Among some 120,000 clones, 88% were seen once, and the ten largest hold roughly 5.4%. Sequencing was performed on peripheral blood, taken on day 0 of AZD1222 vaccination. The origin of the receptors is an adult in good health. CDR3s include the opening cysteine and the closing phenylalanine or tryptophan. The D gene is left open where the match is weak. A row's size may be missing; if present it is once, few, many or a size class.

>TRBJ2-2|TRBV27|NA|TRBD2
CASSFLAGVSGELFF
TGTGCCAGCAGTTTTCTAGCGGGAGTGTCCGGGGAGCTGTTTTTT
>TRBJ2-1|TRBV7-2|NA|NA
CASSLINEQFF
TGTGCCAGCAGCCTAATCAATGAGCAGTTCTTC
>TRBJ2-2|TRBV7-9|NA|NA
CASSPTSTGELFF
TGTGCCAGCAGCCCGACTAGTACCGGGGAGCTGTTTTTT
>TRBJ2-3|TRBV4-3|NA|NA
CASSRGATLGDTQYF
TGCGCCAGCAGCCGGGGGGCGACACTGGGAGATACGCAGTATTTT
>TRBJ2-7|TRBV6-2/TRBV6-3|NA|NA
CASSRQPSYEQYF
TGTGCCAGCAGTCGACAGCCCTCCTACGAGCAGTACTTC
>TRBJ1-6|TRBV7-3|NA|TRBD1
CASSLRGSGGDSPLHF
TGTGCCAGCAGCTTAAGAGGTTCAGGGGGGGACTCACCCCTCCACTTT
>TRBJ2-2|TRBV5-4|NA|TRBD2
CASTRAGGHTGELFF
TGTGCCAGCACCCGAGCGGGAGGCCACACCGGGGAGCTGTTTTTT
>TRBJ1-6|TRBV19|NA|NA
CASSFLRVGINSPLHF
TGTGCCAGTAGTTTCCTCAGGGTGGGGATTAATTCACCCCTCCACTTT
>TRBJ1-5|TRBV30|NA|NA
CAWSRGDQPQHF
TGTGCCTGGAGTAGAGGCGATCAGCCCCAGCATTTT
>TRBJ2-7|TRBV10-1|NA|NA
CASSDSQVYEQYF
TGCGCCAGCAGTGATAGCCAGGTCTACGAGCAGTACTTC
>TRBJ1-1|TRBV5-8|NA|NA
CASSGLAIGAEAFF
TGTGCCAGCAGCGGTCTCGCAATCGGGGCTGAAGCTTTCTTT
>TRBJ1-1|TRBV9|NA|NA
CASSYMDPDTGAEAFF
TGTGCCAGCAGCTACATGGACCCGGACACCGGGGCTGAAGCTTTCTTT
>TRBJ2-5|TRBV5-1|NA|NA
CASSLVGRETQYF
TGCGCCAGCAGCTTGGTAGGGAGAGAGACCCAGTACTTC
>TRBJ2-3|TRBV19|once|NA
CASRVRQTDTQYF
TGTGCCAGTAGGGTGAGACAGACAGATACGCAGTATTTT
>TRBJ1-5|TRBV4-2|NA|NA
CASSQDRGGMPQHF
TGTGCCAGCAGCCAAGATAGGGGAGGGATGCCCCAGCATTTT
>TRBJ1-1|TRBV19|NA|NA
CASTPGTTSLVKAFF
TGTGCCAGTACCCCCGGGACTACCTCCCTGGTGAAAGCTTTCTTT
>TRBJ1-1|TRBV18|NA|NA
CASSLEMNTEAFF
TGTGCCAGCTCTCTTGAGATGAACACTGAAGCTTTCTTT
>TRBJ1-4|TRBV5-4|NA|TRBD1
CASSIDRAYEKLFF
TGTGCCAGCAGTATCGACAGGGCCTATGAAAAACTGTTTTTT
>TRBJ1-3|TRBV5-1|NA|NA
CASSLVGTGANTIYF
TGCGCCAGCAGCTTGGTGGGGACCGGGGCAAACACCATATATTTT
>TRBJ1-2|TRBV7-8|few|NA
CASSLWGVGAAYGYTF
TGTGCCAGCAGCTTATGGGGGGTCGGGGCCGCGTATGGCTACACCTTC
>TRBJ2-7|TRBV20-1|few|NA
CSASHAYEQYF
TGCAGTGCTAGCCACGCCTACGAGCAGTACTTC
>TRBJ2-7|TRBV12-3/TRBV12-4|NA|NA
CASSPAVGIEQYF
TGTGCCAGCAGTCCTGCGGTGGGTATTGAGCAGTACTTC
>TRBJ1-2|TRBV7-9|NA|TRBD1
CASSAGQGYGYTF
TGTGCCAGCAGCGCCGGACAGGGCTATGGCTACACCTTC